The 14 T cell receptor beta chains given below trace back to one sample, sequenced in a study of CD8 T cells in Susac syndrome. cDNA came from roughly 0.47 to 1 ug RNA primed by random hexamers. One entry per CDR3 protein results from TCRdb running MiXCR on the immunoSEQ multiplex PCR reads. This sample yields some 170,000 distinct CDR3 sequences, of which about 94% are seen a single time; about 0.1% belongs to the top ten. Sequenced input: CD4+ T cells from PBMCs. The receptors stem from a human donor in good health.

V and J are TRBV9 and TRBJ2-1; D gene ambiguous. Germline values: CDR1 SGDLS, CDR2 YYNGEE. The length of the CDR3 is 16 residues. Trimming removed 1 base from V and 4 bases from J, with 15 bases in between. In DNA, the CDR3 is TGTGCCAGCAGCGTAAATCCTGGCGCCGGTTACAATGAGCAGTTCTTC. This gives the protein CASSVNPGAGYNEQFF.

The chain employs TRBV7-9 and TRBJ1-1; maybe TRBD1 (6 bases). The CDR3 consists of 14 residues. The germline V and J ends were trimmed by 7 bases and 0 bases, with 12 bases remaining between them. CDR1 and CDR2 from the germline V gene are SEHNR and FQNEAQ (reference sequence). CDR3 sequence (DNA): TGTGCCAGCACCCCCCGGACAGTGAACACTGAAGCTTTCTTT. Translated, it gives CASTPRTVNTEAFF.

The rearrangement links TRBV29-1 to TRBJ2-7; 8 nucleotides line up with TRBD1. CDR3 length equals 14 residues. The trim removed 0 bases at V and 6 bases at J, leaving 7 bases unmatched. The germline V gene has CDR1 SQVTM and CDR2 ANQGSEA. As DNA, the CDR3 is TGCAGCGTTGAAGATCCCCGGGACAGGAGCGAGCAGTACTTC. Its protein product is CSVEDPRDRSEQYF.

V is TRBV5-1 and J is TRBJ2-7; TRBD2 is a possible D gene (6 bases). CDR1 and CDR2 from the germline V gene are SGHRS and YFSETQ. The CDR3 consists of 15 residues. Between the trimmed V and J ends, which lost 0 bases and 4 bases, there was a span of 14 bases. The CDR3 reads CASSLGTGVGYEQYF. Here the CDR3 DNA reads TGCGCCAGCAGCTTGGGAACGGGGGTCGGGTACGAGCAGTACTTC.

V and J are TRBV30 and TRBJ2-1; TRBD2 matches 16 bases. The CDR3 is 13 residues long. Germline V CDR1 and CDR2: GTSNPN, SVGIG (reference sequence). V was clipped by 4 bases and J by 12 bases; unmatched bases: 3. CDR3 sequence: CAWKGLAGGGQFF. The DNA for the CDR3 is TGTGCCTGGAAGGGACTAGCGGGAGGGGGGCAGTTCTTC.

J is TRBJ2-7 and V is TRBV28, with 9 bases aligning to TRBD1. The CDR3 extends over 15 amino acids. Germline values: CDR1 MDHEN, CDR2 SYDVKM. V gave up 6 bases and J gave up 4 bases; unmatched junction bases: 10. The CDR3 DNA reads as TGTGCCAGCAGCCCTACCGGGACAGGGAGGTACGAGCAGTACTTC. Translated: CASSPTGTGRYEQYF.

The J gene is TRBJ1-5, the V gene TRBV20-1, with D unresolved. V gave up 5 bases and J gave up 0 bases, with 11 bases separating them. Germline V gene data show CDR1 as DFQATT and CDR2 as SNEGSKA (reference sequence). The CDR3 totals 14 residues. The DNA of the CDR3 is TGCAGTGCTTACGAGGGTGTTAGCAATCAGCCCCAGCATTTT. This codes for CSAYEGVSNQPQHF.

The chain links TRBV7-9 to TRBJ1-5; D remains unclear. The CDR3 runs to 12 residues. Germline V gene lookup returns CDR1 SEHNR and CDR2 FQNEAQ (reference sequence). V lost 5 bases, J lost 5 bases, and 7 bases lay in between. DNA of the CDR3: TGTGCCAGCAGCCGTGTGGATCAGCCCCAGCATTTT. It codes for CASSRVDQPQHF.

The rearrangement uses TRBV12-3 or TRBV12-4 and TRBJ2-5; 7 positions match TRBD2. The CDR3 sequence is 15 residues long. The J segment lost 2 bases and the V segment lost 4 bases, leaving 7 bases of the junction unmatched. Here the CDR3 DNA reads TGTGCCAGCAGTTCCTTCGAAGCGGGACAAGAGACCCAGTACTTC. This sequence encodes CASSSFEAGQETQYF.

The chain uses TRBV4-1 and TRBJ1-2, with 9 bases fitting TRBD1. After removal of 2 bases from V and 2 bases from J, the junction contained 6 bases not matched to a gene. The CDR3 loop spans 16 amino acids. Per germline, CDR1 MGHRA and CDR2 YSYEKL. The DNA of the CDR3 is TGCGCCAGCAGCCAAATTAGGGGACAGGGCAACTATGGCTACACCTTC. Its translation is CASSQIRGQGNYGYTF.

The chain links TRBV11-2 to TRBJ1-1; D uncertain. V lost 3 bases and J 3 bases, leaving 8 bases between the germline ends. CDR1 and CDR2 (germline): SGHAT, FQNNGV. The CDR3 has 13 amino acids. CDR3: CASSFLRDTEAFF. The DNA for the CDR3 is TGTGCCAGCAGCTTCCTGAGAGACACTGAAGCTTTCTTT. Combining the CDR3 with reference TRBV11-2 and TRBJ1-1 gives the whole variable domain EAGVAQSPRYKIIEKRQSVAFWCNPISGHATLYWYQQILGQGPKLLIQFQNNGVVDDSQLPKDRFSAERLKGVDSTLKIQPAKLEDSAVYLCASSFLRDTEAFFGQGTRLTVV.

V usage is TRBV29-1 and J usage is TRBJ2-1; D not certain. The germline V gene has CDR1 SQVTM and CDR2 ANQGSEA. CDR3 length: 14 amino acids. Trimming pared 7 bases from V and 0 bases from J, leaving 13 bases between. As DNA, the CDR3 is TGCAGCGCCAGAGCGCGCAGCTCCTACAATGAGCAGTTCTTC. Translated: CSARARSSYNEQFF.

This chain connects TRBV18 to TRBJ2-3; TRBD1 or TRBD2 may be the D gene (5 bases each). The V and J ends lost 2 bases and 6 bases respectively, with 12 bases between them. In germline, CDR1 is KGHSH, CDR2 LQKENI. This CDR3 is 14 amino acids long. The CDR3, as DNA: TGTGCCAGCTCACCAGTGCAAGGGACGGATACGCAGTATTTT. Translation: CASSPVQGTDTQYF.

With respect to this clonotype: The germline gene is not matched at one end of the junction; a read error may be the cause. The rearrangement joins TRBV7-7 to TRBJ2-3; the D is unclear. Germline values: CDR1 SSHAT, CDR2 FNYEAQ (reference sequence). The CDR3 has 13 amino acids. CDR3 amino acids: CASSARRSDTQYF. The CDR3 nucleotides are TGTGCTAGCAGCGCACGGAGATCGGATACGCAGTATTTT. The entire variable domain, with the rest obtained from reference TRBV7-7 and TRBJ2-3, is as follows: GAGVSQSPRYKVTKRGQDVTLRCDPISSHATLYWYQQALGQGPEFLTYFNYEAQPDKSGLPSDRFSAERPEGSISTLTIQRTEQRDSAMYRCASSARRSDTQYFGPGTRLTVL.